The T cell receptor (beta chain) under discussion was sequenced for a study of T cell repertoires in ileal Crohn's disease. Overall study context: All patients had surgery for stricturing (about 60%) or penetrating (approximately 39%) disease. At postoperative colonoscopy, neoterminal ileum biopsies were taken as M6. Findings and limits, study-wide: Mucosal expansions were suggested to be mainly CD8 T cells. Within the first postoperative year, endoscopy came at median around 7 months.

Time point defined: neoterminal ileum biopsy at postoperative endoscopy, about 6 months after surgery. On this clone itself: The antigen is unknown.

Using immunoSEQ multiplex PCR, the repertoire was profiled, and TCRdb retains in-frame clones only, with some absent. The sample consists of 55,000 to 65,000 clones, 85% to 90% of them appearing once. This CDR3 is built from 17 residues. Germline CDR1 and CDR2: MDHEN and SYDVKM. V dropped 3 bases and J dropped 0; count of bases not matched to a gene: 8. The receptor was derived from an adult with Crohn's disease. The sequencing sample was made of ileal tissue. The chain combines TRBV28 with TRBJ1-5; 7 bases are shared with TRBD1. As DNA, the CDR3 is TGTGCCAGCAGTTTGCGACAGGGTTTAGGTAGCAATCAGCCCCAGCATTTT. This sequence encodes CASSLRQGLGSNQPQHF.